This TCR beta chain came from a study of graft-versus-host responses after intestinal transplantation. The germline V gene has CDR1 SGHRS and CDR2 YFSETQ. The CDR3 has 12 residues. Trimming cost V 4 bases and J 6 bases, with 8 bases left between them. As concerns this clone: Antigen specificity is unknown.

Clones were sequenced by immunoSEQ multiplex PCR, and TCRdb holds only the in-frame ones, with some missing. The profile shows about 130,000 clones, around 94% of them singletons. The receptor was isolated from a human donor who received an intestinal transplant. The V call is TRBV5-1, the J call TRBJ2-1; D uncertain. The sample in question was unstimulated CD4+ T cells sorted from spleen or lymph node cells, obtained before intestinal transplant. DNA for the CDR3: TGCGCCAGCAGCAGCCTATTCAATGAGCAGTTCTTC. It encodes CASSSLFNEQFF. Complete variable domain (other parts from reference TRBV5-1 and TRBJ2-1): KAGVTQTPRYLIKTRGQQVTLSCSPISGHRSVSWYQQTPGQGLQFLFEYFSETQRNKGNFPGRFSGRQFSNSRSEMNVSTLELGDSALYLCASSSLFNEQFFGPGTRLTVL.